This TCR beta chain is drawn from a study of shared clonotypes between healthy human individuals. TCRdb's copy holds only in-frame clones and misses some; the assay was immunoSEQ multiplex PCR. The sample includes hundreds of thousands of clones, about two thirds seen only once; the top ten take about 1.8%. With 0 bases removed from V and 4 bases from J, the gap between germline ends came to 10 bases. Germline CDR1 reads SGHNT; CDR2 reads YYREEE (reference sequence). The CDR3 contains 14 residues. This clone was found once. The receptor's source is a woman in her thirties in good health. The chain has TRBV5-4 and TRBJ1-2, with a tentative D call TRBD1 (5 bases). Source material: memory CD4+ T cells sorted from blood. Subset described: CD45RA-negative fraction. CDR3 protein: CASSLADSLYGYTF. DNA of the CDR3: TGTGCCAGCAGCTTGGCCGACAGCCTCTATGGCTACACCTTC.